The clone carrying this TCR beta chain was counted a single time. The germline V and J ends were trimmed by 1 base and 5 bases, with 8 bases remaining between them. The CDR3 totals 13 residues. The source of the sample is a study of blood T cell repertoires in COVID-19. Background on the study: Acute-phase and convalescent COVID-19 samples originated in the United States, Italy and Spain. PBMCs, B-cell-depleted T cells, or T cells provided the cDNA or gDNA that made up the material.

As handled by the study authors: By means of reference gene primer amplification, nucleated cell counts were estimated. Generated by immunoSEQ multiplex PCR, the TCRdb table keeps only in-frame clones and is missing some. That table supplies the V and J calls and clone size; D and trimming were determined from the DNA. The sample consists of under 150,000 clones, around 80% of them appearing once. Sequencing used peripheral blood. This TCR was recovered from a man aged 55-75 years with acute or convalescent COVID-19. The genes are TRBV12-3 or TRBV12-4 and TRBJ2-5; tentative D call: TRBD2 (5 bases). The CDR3 bases are TGTGCCAGCAGTTTAGGGACGGGGGAGACCCAGTACTTC. Protein product: CASSLGTGETQYF.